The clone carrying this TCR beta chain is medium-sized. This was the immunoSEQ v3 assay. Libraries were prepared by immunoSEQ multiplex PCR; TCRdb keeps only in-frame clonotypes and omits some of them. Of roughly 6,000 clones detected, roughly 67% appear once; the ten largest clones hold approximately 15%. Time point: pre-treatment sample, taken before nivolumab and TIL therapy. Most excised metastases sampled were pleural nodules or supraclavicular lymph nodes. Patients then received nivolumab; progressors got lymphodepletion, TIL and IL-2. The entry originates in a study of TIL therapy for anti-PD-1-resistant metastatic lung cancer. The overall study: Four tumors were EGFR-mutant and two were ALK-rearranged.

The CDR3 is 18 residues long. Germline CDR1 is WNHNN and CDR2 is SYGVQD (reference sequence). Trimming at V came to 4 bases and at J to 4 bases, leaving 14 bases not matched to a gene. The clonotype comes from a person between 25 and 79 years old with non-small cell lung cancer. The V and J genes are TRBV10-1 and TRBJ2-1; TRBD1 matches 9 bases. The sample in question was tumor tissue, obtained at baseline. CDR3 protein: CASSAIKKQGAVYNEQFF. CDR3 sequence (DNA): TGCGCCAGCAGTGCTATTAAGAAACAGGGGGCAGTTTACAATGAGCAGTTCTTC.